This T cell receptor (beta chain) emerged from a study of control samples from healthy donors and cancer patients. Only in-frame clones appear in the TCRdb table, and some are missing; sequencing was by immunoSEQ multiplex PCR. The sample lists 25,000 to 30,000 clones, approximately 87% occurring once. Germline CDR1 is MNHNS and CDR2 is SASEGT. Trimming stripped 0 bases from V and 4 bases from J, with 7 bases between. This CDR3 contains 14 residues. Sequenced material: PBMCs. The TCR was taken from a woman aged 40-49 years with lung cancer. This chain uses TRBV6-1 with TRBJ1-5; D gene uncertain. The CDR3 nucleotides read TGTGCCAGCAGTGAAGCGGGCTTAAATCAGCCCCAGCATTTT. It specifies CASSEAGLNQPQHF.